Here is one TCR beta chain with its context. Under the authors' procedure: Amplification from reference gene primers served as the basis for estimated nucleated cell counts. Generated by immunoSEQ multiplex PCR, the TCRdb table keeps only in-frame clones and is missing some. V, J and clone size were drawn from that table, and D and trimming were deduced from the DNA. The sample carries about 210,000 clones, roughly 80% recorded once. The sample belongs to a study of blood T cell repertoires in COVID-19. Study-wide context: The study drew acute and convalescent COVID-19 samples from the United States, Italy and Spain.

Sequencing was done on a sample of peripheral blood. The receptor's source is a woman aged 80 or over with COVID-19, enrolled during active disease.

The chain's CDR3 is CASSSQGFPNEKLFF. In DNA, the CDR3 is TGTGCCAGCAGCTCACAGGGCTTCCCTAATGAAAAACTGTTTTTT. This chain connects TRBV7-2 to TRBJ1-4; D possibly corresponds to TRBD1 (6 bases). The CDR3 loop spans 15 amino acids. Germline loops: CDR1 SGHTA, CDR2 FQGNSA. With 4 bases removed from V and 3 bases from J, the gap between germline ends came to 12 bases.